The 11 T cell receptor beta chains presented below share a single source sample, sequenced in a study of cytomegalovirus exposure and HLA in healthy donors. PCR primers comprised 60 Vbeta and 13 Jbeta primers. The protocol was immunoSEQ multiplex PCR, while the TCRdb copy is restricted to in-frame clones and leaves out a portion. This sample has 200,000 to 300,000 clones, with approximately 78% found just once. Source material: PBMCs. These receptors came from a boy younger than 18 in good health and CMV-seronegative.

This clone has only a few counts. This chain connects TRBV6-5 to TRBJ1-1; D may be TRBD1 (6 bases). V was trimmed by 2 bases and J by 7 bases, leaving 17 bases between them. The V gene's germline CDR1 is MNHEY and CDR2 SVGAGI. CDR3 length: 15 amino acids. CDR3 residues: CASSYDPTGFGEAFF. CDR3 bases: TGTGCCAGCAGTTACGACCCAACAGGGTTCGGTGAAGCTTTCTTT.

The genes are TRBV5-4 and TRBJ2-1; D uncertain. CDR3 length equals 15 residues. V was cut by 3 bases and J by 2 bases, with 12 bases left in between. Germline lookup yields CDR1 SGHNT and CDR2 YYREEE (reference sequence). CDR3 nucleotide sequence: TGTGCCAGCAGCTCCTACCAAGTCGCCTACAATGAGCAGTTCTTC. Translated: CASSSYQVAYNEQFF. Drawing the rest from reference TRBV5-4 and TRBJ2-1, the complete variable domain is ETGVTQSPTHLIKTRGQQVTLRCSSQSGHNTVSWYQQALGQGPQFIFQYYREEENGRGNFPPRFSGLQFPNYSSELNVNALELDDSALYLCASSSYQVAYNEQFFGPGTRLTVL.

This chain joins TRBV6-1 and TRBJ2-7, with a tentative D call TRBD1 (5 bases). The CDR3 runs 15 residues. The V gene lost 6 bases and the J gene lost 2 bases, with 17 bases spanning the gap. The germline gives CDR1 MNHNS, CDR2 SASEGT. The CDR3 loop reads CASSKQGPPTYEQYF. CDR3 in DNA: TGTGCCAGCAGCAAGCAGGGCCCGCCGACCTACGAGCAGTACTTC.

Here the CDR3 DNA reads TGTGCCTGGAGTCAGGGTGTCGGGAGGGGGTATGAGACCCAGTACTTC. This codes for CAWSQGVGRGYETQYF. The chain is built from TRBV30 and TRBJ2-5, with 8 bases fitting TRBD2. The V and J ends lost 2 bases and 5 bases, in that order; junction bases with no gene match: 13. There are 16 residues in the CDR3. Germline values: CDR1 GTSNPN, CDR2 SVGIG (reference sequence).

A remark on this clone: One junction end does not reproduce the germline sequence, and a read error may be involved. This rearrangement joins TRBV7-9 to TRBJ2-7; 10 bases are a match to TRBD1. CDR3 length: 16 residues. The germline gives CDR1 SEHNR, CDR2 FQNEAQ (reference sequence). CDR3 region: CSSSTDRGRVIYEQYF. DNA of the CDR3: TGTTCCAGCAGCACGGACAGGGGGAGGGTCATCTACGAGCAGTACTTC. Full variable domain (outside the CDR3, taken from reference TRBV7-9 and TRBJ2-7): DTGVSQNPRHKITKRGQNVTFRCDPISEHNRLYWYRQTLGQGPEFLTYFQNEAQLEKSRLLSDRFSAERPKGSFSTLEIQRTEQGDSAMYLCSSSTDRGRVIYEQYFGPGTRLTVT.

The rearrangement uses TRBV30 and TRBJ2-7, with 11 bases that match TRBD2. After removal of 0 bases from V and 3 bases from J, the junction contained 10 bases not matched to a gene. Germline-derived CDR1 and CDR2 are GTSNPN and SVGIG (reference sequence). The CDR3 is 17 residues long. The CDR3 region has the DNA TGTGCCTGGAGTGTACCCCTTGGACTAGCGGGCCACTACGAGCAGTACTTC. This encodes CAWSVPLGLAGHYEQYF. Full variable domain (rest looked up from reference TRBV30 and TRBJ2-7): SQTIHQWPATLVQPVGSPLSLECTVEGTSNPNLYWYRQAAGRGLQLLFYSVGIGQISSEVPQNLSASRPQDRQFILSSKKLLLSDSGFYLCAWSVPLGLAGHYEQYFGPGTRLTVT.

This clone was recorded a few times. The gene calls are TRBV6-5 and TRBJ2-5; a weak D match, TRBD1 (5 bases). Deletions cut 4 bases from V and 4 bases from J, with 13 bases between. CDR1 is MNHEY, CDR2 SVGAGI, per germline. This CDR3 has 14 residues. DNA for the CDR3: TGTGCCAGCAGTTTCGACAGCCGCCTAGAGACCCAGTACTTC. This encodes CASSFDSRLETQYF.

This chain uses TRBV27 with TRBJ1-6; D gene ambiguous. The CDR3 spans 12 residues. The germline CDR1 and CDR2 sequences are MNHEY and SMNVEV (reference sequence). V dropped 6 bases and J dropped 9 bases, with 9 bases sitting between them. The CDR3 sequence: CASRGEVSPLHF. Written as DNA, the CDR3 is TGTGCCAGCAGGGGAGAGGTTTCACCCCTCCACTTT.

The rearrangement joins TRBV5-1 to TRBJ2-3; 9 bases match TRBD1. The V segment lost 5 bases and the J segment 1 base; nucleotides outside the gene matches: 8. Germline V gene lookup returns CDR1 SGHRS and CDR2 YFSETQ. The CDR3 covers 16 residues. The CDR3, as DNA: TGCGCCAGCAGTCATACAGGGGGCGCAGGCACAGATACGCAGTATTTT. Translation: CASSHTGGAGTDTQYF.

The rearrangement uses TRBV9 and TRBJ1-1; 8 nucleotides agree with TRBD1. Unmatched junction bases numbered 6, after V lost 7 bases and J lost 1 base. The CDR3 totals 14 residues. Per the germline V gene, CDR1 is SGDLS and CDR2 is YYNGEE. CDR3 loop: CASSRTGQNTEAFF. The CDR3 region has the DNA TGTGCCAGCTCTCGGACAGGGCAGAACACTGAAGCTTTCTTT.

The CDR3 nucleotides are TGTGCCAGCAGTCCTTACGACAGGTTCGACTATGGCTACACCTTC. Amino acid sequence: CASSPYDRFDYGYTF. V gene TRBV6-5 combines with J gene TRBJ1-2, with D possibly TRBD1 on 6 matching bases. V shed 5 bases and J shed 3 bases, with 16 bases lying between them. CDR1 is MNHEY, CDR2 SVGAGI, per germline. This CDR3 has 15 amino acids.